This TCR beta chain was observed in a study of control samples from healthy donors and cancer patients. This CDR3 is 16 amino acids long. Trimming removed 8 bases from V and 0 bases from J, with 14 bases in between. Looked up from germline, CDR1 is MDHEN and CDR2 is SYDVKM. The data were produced by immunoSEQ multiplex PCR, yet TCRdb's version contains in-frame clones alone and is incomplete. The sample records about 130,000 clones, 80% to 95% being singletons. The chain is built from TRBV28 and TRBJ2-6, with D possibly being TRBD1 or TRBD2 (6 bases each). The sample comprised blood. This receptor was taken from a man in his forties in good health. The CDR3 sequence: CASAGHLPSGANVLTF. Written as DNA, the CDR3 is TGTGCCAGCGCGGGACACCTACCCTCTGGGGCCAACGTCCTGACTTTC.